This T cell receptor beta chain was sequenced in a study of identical twins. TCRdb processed the 5' RACE reads anew with MiXCR; each CDR3 protein has one entry. The table has hundreds of thousands of distinct CDR3 sequences, over 8.5% seen once. This clonotype was seen at least ten times. Its target is not known. Findings of the study overall: Twin pairs had excess sharing that was weaker in beta out-of-frame sequences.

The CDR3 is 13 residues long. CDR1 is DFQATT, CDR2 SNEGSKA, per germline (reference sequence). Another study also made use of these data, one on yellow fever vaccine responses in identical twins.

Material: PBMCs. The receptor was derived from a woman in her late teens or twenties in good health. The rearrangement uses TRBV20-1 and TRBJ2-2, with a possible D match to TRBD2 (6 bases). CDR3 DNA sequence: TGCAGCACGGGAGTGGGGAACACCGGGGAGCTGTTTTTT. As protein: CSTGVGNTGELFF.